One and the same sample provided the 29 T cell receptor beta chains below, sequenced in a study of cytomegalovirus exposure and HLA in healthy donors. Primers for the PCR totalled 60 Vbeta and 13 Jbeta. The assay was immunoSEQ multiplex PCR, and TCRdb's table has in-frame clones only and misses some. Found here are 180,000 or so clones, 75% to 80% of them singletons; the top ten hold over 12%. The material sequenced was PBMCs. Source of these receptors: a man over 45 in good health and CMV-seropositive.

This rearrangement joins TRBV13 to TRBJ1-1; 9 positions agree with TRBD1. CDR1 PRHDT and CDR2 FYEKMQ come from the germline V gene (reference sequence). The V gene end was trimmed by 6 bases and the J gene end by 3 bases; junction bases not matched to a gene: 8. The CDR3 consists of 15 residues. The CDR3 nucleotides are TGTGCCAGCAGGGCTAGGGACAGGGAGGACACTGAAGCTTTCTTT. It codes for CASRARDREDTEAFF.

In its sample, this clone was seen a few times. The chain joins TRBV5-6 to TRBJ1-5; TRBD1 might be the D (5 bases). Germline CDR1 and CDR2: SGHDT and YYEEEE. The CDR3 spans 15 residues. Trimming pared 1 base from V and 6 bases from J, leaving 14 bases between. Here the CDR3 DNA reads TGTGCCAGCAGCTTGTTTCAGGGCGGTACTCAGCCCCAGCATTTT. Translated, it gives CASSLFQGGTQPQHF.

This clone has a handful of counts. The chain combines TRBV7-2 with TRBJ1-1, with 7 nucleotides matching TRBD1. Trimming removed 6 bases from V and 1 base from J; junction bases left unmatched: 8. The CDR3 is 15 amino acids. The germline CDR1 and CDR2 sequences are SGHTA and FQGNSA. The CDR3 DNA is TGTGCCAGCAGTTTTTGGACAGGCGAGAACACTGAAGCTTTCTTT. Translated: CASSFWTGENTEAFF.

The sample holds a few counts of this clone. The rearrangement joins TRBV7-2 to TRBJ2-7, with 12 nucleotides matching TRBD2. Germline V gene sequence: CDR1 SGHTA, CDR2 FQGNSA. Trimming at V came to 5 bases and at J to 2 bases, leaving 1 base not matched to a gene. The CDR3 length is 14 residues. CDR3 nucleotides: TGTGCCAGCAGCCCTAGCGGGGGGGCCTACGAGCAGTACGTC. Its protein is CASSPSGGAYEQYV.

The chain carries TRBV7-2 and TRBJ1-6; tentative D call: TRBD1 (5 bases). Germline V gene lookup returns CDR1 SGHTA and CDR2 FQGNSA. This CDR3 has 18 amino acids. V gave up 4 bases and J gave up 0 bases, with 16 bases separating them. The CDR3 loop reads CASSWAAGGSSYNSPLHF. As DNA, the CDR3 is TGTGCCAGCAGCTGGGCTGCGGGGGGAAGCTCCTATAATTCACCCCTCCACTTT.

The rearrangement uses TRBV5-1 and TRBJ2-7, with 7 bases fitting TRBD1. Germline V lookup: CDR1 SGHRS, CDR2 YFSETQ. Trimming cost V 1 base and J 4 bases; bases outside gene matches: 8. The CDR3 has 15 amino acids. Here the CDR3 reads CASSLSAGGTYEQYV. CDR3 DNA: TGCGCCAGCAGCTTGTCGGCAGGGGGTACTTACGAGCAGTACGTC.

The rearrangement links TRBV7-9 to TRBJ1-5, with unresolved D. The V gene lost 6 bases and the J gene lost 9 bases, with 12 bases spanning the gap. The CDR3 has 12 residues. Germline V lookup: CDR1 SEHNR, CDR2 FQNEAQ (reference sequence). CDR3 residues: CASSFGEGPQHF. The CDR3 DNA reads TGTGCCAGCAGTTTTGGGGAGGGGCCCCAGCATTTT.

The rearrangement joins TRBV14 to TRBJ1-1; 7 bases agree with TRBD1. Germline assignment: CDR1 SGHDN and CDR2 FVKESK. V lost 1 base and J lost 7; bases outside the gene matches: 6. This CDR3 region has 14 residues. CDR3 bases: TGTGCCAGCAGCCAAGCACAGGGGTTTGGTGAAGCTTTCTTT. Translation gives CASSQAQGFGEAFF.

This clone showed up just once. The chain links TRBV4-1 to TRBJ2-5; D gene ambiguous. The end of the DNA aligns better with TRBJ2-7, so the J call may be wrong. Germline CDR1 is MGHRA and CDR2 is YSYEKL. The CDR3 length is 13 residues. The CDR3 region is CASSQGAPYEQYF. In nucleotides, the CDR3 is TGCGCCAGCAGCCAAGGTGCACCCTACGAGCAGTACTTC.

Here the CDR3 reads CASSLTGGRTINTEAFF. DNA of the CDR3: TGTGCCAGCAGTTTAACAGGGGGCAGGACGATAAACACTGAAGCTTTCTTT. The V gene is TRBV28, the J gene TRBJ1-1, with 9 bases aligning to TRBD1. V gave up 2 bases and J gave up 2 bases; unmatched junction bases: 9. Germline lookup yields CDR1 MDHEN and CDR2 SYDVKM. The CDR3 spans 17 residues.

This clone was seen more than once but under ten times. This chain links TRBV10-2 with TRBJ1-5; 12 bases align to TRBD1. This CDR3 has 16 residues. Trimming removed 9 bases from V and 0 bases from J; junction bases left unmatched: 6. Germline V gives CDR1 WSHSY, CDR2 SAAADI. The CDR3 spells CASGTGGGRSNQPQHF. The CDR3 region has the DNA TGCGCCAGTGGGACAGGGGGCGGACGTAGCAATCAGCCCCAGCATTTT.

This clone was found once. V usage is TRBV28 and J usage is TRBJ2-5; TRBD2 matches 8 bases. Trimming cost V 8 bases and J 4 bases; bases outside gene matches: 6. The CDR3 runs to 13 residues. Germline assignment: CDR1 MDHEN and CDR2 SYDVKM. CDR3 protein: CASLRGGRETQYF. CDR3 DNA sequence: TGTGCCAGCCTTCGGGGGGGACGAGAGACCCAGTACTTC.

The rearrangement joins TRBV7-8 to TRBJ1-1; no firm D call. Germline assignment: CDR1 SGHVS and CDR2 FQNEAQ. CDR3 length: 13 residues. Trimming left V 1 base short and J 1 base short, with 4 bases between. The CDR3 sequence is CASSLERNTEAFF. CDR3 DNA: TGTGCCAGCAGCTTAGAGAGGAACACTGAAGCTTTCTTT.

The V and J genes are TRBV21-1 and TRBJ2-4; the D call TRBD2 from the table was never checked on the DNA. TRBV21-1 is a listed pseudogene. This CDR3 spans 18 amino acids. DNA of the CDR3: TGTGCCAGCAGCAAAGACGGTGGGGGGGGCTGCCGAATGGACATTCAGTACTTC. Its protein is CASSKDGGGGCRMDIQYF.

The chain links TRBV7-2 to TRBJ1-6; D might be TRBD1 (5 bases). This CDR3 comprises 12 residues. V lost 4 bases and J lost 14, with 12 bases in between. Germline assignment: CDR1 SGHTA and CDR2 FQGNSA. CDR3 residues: CASSSGAGALHF. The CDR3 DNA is TGTGCCAGCAGCTCTGGGGCGGGAGCCCTCCACTTT.

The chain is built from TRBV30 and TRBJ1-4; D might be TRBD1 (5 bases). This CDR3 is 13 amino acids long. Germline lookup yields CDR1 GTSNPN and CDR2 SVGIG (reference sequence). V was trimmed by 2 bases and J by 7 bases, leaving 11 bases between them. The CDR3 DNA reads TGTGCCTGGAGTAGCCAGGGAGGTGAAAAACTGTTTTTT. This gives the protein CAWSSQGGEKLFF.

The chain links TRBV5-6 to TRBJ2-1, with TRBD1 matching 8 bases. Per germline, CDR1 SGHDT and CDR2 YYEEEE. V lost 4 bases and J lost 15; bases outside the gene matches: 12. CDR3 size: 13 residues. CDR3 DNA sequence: TGTGCCAGCAGCGCCAGGACAGGGAATCAAAGGTTCTTC. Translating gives CASSARTGNQRFF. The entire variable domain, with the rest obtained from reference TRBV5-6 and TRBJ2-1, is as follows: DAGVTQSPTHLIKTRGQQVTLRCSPKSGHDTVSWYQQALGQGPQFIFQYYEEEERQRGNFPDRFSGHQFPNYSSELNVNALLLGDSALYLCASSARTGNQRFFGPGTRLTVL.

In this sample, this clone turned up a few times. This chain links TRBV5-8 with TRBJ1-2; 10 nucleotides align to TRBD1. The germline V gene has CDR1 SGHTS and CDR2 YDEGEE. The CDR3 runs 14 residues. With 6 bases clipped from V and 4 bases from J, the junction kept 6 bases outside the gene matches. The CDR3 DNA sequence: TGTGCCAGCACCCGGGGACAGGGGCTCTATGGCTACACCTTC. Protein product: CASTRGQGLYGYTF.

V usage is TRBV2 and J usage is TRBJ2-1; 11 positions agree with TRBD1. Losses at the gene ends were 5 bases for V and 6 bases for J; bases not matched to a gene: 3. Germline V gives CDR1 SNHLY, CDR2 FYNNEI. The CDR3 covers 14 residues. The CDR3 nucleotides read TGTGCCAGCAGTTTCGGACAGGGGGCCAATGAGCAGTTCTTC. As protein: CASSFGQGANEQFF.

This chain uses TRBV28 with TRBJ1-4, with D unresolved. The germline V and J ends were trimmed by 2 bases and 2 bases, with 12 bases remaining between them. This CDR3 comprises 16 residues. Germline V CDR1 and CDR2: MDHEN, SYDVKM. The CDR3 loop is CASSLPGSSTNEKLFF. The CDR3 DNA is TGTGCCAGCAGTTTACCAGGAAGTTCGACTAATGAAAAACTGTTTTTT.

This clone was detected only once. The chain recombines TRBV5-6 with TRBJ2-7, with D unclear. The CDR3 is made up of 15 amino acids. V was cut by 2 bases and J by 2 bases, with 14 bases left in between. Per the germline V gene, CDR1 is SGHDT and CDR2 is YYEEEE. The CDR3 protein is CASSFNAVAAYEQYV. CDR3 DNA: TGTGCCAGCAGCTTTAACGCAGTCGCGGCCTACGAGCAGTACGTC.

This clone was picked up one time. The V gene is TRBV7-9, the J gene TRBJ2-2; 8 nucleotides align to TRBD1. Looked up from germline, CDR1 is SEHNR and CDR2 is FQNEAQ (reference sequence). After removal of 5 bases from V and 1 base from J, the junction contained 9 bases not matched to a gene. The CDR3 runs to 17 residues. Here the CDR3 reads CASSLGQGPMNTGELFF. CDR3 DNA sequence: TGTGCCAGCAGCCTAGGACAGGGCCCCATGAACACCGGGGAGCTGTTTTTT.

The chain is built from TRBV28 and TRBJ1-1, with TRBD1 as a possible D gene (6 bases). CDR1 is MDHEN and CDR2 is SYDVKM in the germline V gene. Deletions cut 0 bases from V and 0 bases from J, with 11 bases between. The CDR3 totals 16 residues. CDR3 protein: CASSLWTGGLNTEAFF. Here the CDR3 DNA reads TGTGCCAGCAGTTTATGGACAGGCGGATTGAACACTGAAGCTTTCTTT.

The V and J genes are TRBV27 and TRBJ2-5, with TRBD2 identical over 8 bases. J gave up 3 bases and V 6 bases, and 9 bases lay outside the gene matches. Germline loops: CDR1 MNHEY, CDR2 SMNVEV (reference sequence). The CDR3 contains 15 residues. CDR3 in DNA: TGTGCCAGCAGATTACTAGCGGCTAGTGAAGAGACCCAGTACTTC. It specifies CASRLLAASEETQYF.

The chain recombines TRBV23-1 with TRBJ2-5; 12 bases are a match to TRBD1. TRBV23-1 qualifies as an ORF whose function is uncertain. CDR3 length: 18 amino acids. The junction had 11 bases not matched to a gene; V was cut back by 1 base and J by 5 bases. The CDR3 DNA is TGCGCCAGCAGTCAATACCCGGGACAGGGGGCTTACTGGGAGACCCAGTACTTC. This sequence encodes CASSQYPGQGAYWETQYF.

CDR3 sequence reads: CASSSDRDYGYTF. Written as DNA, the CDR3 is TGTGCCAGCAGTTCCGACAGGGATTATGGCTACACCTTC. The gene calls are TRBV6-5 and TRBJ1-2; 7 nucleotides align to TRBD1. The CDR3 loop spans 13 amino acids. The V gene end was trimmed by 4 bases and the J gene end by 5 bases; junction bases not matched to a gene: 4. CDR1 MNHEY and CDR2 SVGAGI come from the germline V gene.

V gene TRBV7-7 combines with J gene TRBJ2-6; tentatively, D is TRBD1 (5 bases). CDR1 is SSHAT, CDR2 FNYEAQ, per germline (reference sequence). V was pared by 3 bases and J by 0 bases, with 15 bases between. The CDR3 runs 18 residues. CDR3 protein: CASSLMGPLNSGANVLTF. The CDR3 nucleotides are TGTGCCAGCAGCTTGATGGGGCCATTAAACTCTGGGGCCAACGTCCTGACTTTC.

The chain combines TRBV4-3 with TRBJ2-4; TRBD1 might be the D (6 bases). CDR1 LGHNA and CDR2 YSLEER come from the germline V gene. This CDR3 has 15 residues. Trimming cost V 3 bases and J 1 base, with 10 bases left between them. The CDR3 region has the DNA TGCGCCAGCAGCCATCGGACAGAGGCCAAAAACATTCAGTACTTC. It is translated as CASSHRTEAKNIQYF.

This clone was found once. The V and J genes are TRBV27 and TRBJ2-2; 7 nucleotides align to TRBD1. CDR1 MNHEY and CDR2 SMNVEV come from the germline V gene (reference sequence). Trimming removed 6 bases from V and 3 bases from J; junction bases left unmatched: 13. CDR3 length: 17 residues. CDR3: CASRQTGASGYTGELFF. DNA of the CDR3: TGTGCCAGCAGGCAAACAGGGGCCTCCGGGTACACCGGGGAGCTGTTTTTT.